A single sample is the source of the 28 T cell receptor beta chains below, sequenced in a study of CXCR3-negative and CXCR3-positive naive CD8 T cells. UMI-labeled 5' RACE TRB cDNA libraries were prepared from the cells. From its re-call of the 5' RACE reads, TCRdb lists each CDR3 protein once, without DNA. Its table lists roughly 48,000 distinct CDR3 sequences. Material: memory CD8+ T cells from blood. These receptors were obtained from a human donor in good health. Some clones in this sample may be carry-over from other donors' samples.

CDR3 amino acids: CSVAPGQGYTGELFF. The chain joins TRBV29-1 to TRBJ2-2; TCRdb designates TRBD1, a call that cannot be tested without DNA. Germline CDR1 and CDR2: SQVTM and ANQGSEA. CDR3 size: 15 residues.

The chain joins TRBV6-2 or TRBV6-3 to TRBJ1-2. Germline CDR1 and CDR2: MNHEY and SVGEGT. The CDR3 spans 19 residues. The CDR3 loop reads CASSYSTLMSGSKDYGYTF.

This clonotype is deemed medium-sized by its frequency. The gene calls are TRBV28 and TRBJ2-5; checking the TCRdb D call of TRBD2 is not possible without DNA. Germline V gene sequence: CDR1 MDHEN, CDR2 SYDVKM. This CDR3 has 17 residues. The CDR3 loop is CASSFYSELAGSGTQYF.

The genes are TRBV13 and TRBJ2-3. The CDR3 has 18 residues. Germline-derived CDR1 and CDR2 are PRHDT and FYEKMQ (reference sequence). This chain's CDR3 is CASSLRTGTRIHTDTQYF.

The chain combines TRBV11-2 with TRBJ2-1; there is no DNA to check the TCRdb D call of TRBD1. The CDR3 runs to 16 residues. The germline gives CDR1 SGHAT, CDR2 FQNNGV. The CDR3 region is CASSLYGVGRWDEQFF. Combining the CDR3 with reference TRBV11-2 and TRBJ2-1 gives the whole variable domain EAGVAQSPRYKIIEKRQSVAFWCNPISGHATLYWYQQILGQGPKLLIQFQNNGVVDDSQLPKDRFSAERLKGVDSTLKIQPAKLEDSAVYLCASSLYGVGRWDEQFFGPGTRLTVL.

CDR3 residues: CSARPSPDTLGGYEQYF. The chain employs TRBV20-1 and TRBJ2-7; absent DNA, TCRdb's TRBD1 call cannot be checked. From germline, CDR1 is DFQATT and CDR2 SNEGSKA (reference sequence). The CDR3 loop spans 17 amino acids.

The rearrangement uses TRBV7-3 and TRBJ1-1; TCRdb gives TRBD1 as the D gene, but with no DNA this cannot be confirmed. Germline CDR1 SGHTA, CDR2 FQGTGA. There are 15 residues in the CDR3. CDR3 residues: CASSTLTGEATEAFF.

V is TRBV30 and J is TRBJ1-1; TCRdb's assignment of TRBD1 cannot be checked, as there is no DNA. The CDR3 is made up of 12 amino acids. Germline assignment: CDR1 GTSNPN and CDR2 SVGIG (reference sequence). CDR3 amino acids: CAWSLGGTEAFF. The whole variable domain, filled in from reference TRBV30 and TRBJ1-1, reads SQTIHQWPATLVQPVGSPLSLECTVEGTSNPNLYWYRQAAGRGLQLLFYSVGIGQISSEVPQNLSASRPQDRQFILSSKKLLLSDSGFYLCAWSLGGTEAFFGQGTRLTVV.

The V gene is TRBV4-3, the J gene TRBJ2-2. Germline lookup yields CDR1 LGHNA and CDR2 YSLEER. The CDR3 runs to 13 residues. This CDR3 is CASSLANTGELFF.

The chain has TRBV12-3 or TRBV12-4 and TRBJ2-3; TCRdb selects TRBD2, and the lack of DNA leaves this call unchecked. There are 14 residues in the CDR3. CDR3 residues: CASGLAPSTDTQYF.

V gene TRBV5-4 combines with J gene TRBJ2-1; lacking DNA, the TRBD2 call made by TCRdb goes unchecked. The CDR3 consists of 15 residues. Germline-derived CDR1 and CDR2 are SGHNT and YYREEE (reference sequence). The CDR3 region is CASLAGGPAYNEQFF.

J is TRBJ2-7 and V is TRBV5-4; the TRBD1 assignment by TCRdb is unverifiable without DNA. Germline V gene data show CDR1 as SGHNT and CDR2 as YYREEE (reference sequence). This CDR3 has 14 residues. CDR3 region: CASSLVGEDYEQYF.

The gene calls are TRBV29-1 and TRBJ2-5; TCRdb's assignment of TRBD1 cannot be checked, as there is no DNA. Germline loops: CDR1 SQVTM, CDR2 ANQGSEA. The CDR3 spans 16 residues. The chain's CDR3 is CSVEEGGTLSQETQYF.

This chain links TRBV18 with TRBJ2-5; no DNA is available, so the TRBD1 call from TCRdb remains unchecked. The CDR3 is 18 residues long. Germline CDR1 reads KGHSH; CDR2 reads LQKENI. This CDR3 reads CASSQNDWDRAQQETQYF.

In terms of frequency, this clonotype is medium-sized. V and J are TRBV20-1 and TRBJ2-4; absent DNA, TCRdb's TRBD1 call cannot be checked. The CDR3 runs to 17 residues. Germline V gene sequence: CDR1 DFQATT, CDR2 SNEGSKA (reference sequence). CDR3 region: CSAPRITPGVGGDIQYF.

This CDR3 reads CASSYKGGLQETQYF. The chain joins TRBV6-5 to TRBJ2-5; as DNA is missing, the TRBD1 call by TCRdb cannot be tested. CDR3 length: 15 residues. Per germline, CDR1 MNHEY and CDR2 SVGAGI.

The chain uses TRBV7-9 and TRBJ2-6; absent DNA, TCRdb's TRBD1 call cannot be checked. CDR3 length: 16 residues. Germline CDR1 reads SEHNR; CDR2 reads FQNEAQ (reference sequence). This CDR3 is CASSAGDGSGANVLTF.

The chain uses TRBV29-1 and TRBJ2-1; the D call of TRBD1 rests on TCRdb alone, since no DNA is present to check it. Looked up from germline, CDR1 is SQVTM and CDR2 is ANQGSEA. The CDR3 contains 15 residues. CDR3 in amino acids: CSVVFRDRSYNEQFF.

The V gene is TRBV28, the J gene TRBJ2-1; there is no DNA to check the TCRdb D call of TRBD1. In germline, CDR1 is MDHEN, CDR2 SYDVKM. CDR3 size: 21 residues. CDR3 sequence reads: CASSLLDRGRVRAGEGNEQFF.

This clonotype ranks as medium-sized in terms of frequency. V is TRBV20-1 and J is TRBJ1-1. The CDR3 totals 14 residues. Germline assignment: CDR1 DFQATT and CDR2 SNEGSKA (reference sequence). The CDR3 is CSAREPRSHTEAFF.

The chain employs TRBV20-1 and TRBJ2-7; TCRdb's D gene call, TRBD1, goes unchecked for lack of DNA. Per germline, CDR1 DFQATT and CDR2 SNEGSKA (reference sequence). The CDR3 totals 14 residues. The CDR3 loop reads CSASFLGAAYEQYF.

The J gene is TRBJ2-7, the V gene TRBV28; TCRdb calls TRBD1, which cannot be checked without DNA. The CDR3 extends over 17 amino acids. The germline V gene has CDR1 MDHEN and CDR2 SYDVKM. CDR3 protein: CASRKRWGESTPYEQYF.

This chain joins TRBV7-7 and TRBJ2-2. CDR1 SSHAT and CDR2 FNYEAQ come from the germline V gene (reference sequence). The CDR3 consists of 15 residues. CDR3 loop: CASSLGIYDTGELFF.

The CDR3 protein is CASCPTGLNNEQFF. J is TRBJ2-1 and V is TRBV5-1; lacking DNA, the TRBD1 call made by TCRdb goes unchecked. Germline-derived CDR1 and CDR2 are SGHRS and YFSETQ. This CDR3 spans 14 amino acids.

The rearrangement joins TRBV6-4 to TRBJ2-1; TCRdb indicates TRBD1, and absent DNA this call remains unverified. CDR1 and CDR2 from the germline V gene are MRHNA and SNTAGT. The CDR3 contains 15 residues. This CDR3 reads CASSDVAGQDNEQFF.

This chain uses TRBV29-1 with TRBJ1-2. The CDR3 is 15 amino acids. CDR1 SQVTM and CDR2 ANQGSEA come from the germline V gene. The chain's CDR3 is CSVTPEGPVNYGYTF.

By frequency, this clonotype registers large. This chain uses TRBV7-9 with TRBJ2-3. The germline V gene has CDR1 SEHNR and CDR2 FQNEAQ (reference sequence). This CDR3 comprises 14 residues. This CDR3 is CASSLRTSGDTQYF.

The chain employs TRBV6-4 and TRBJ2-2; lacking DNA, the TRBD1 call made by TCRdb goes unchecked. The germline CDR1 and CDR2 sequences are MRHNA and SNTAGT. The CDR3 consists of 13 residues. The CDR3 here is CASSEGGTGELFF.